This T cell receptor beta chain was sequenced in a study of cytomegalovirus exposure and HLA in healthy donors. Study information: The roughly 100 million unique TCR beta sequences, from 150 million to 200 million T cells, were found by an earlier analysis.

Study-level points and caveats: Later on, an analysis tied approximately 17,000 TCR beta sequences to HLA alleles at 0.05 false discovery rate.

With regard to this clone: Its target is not known.

Per the germline V gene, CDR1 is MNHNS and CDR2 is SASEGT. J gave up 10 bases and V 6 bases, and 7 bases lay outside the gene matches. CDR3 length: 14 residues. The PCR was carried out with 60 Vbeta primers and 13 Jbeta primers. Measured with immunoSEQ multiplex PCR; TCRdb has only the in-frame clones, and not every one. Of roughly 150,000 clones listed, around 85% are singletons. This sequence was found in a boy under 10 years old in good health and CMV-seronegative. Sequenced: PBMCs. This rearrangement joins TRBV6-1 to TRBJ1-6; 9 bases agree with TRBD1. CDR3 sequence: CASSRDRVESPLHF. In DNA form, the CDR3 reads TGTGCCAGCAGCCGGGACAGGGTTGAGTCACCCCTCCACTTT.